Here is one TCR beta chain with its context. In the authors' methods: Estimated nucleated cell counts came from reference gene primer amplification. Profiling relied on immunoSEQ multiplex PCR, and the TCRdb table lists in-frame clones only, not all of them. Clonal size and the V and J genes are those of that table, whereas D and trimming came from the DNA. The top ten hold about 14% of the sample, which has about 170,000 clones, roughly 84% seen once. The data belong to a study of blood T cell repertoires in COVID-19. The wider study: Sites across the United States, Italy and Spain contributed samples from acute and convalescent COVID-19. The cDNA or gDNA used as material had been derived from T cells, B-cell-depleted T cells, or PBMCs.

CDR1 is LGHDT, CDR2 YNNKEL, per germline (reference sequence). V lost 1 base to trimming and J lost 0 bases, with 6 bases between them. The CDR3 is 14 residues long. The Seattle patients joined while their infection was active and were tracked longitudinally afterward. The TCR originated in a woman aged 65 to 85 with COVID-19, enrolled during active disease. The V call is TRBV3-1 (or the pseudogene TRBV3-2), the J call TRBJ1-2, with no clear D. Sequencing input: peripheral blood. CDR3 in DNA: TGTGCCAGCAGCCAAGGGCAAGCTAACTATGGCTACACCTTC. Its translation is CASSQGQANYGYTF.